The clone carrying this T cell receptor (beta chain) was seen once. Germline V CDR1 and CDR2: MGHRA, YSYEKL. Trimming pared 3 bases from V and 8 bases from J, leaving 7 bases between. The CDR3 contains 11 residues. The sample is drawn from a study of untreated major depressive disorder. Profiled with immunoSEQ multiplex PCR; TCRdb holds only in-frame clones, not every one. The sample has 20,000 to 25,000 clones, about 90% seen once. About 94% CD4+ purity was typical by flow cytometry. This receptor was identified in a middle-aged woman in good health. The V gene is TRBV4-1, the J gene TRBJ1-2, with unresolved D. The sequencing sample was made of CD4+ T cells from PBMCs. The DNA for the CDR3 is TGCGCCAGCAGCCAGGATGGAGGCTACACCTTC. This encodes CASSQDGGYTF.